Reported below is one TCR beta chain. A 5'RACE template-switching step, the method used to make TCR cDNA, added a universal primer site and UMIs. TCRdb itself ran the 5' RACE reads through MiXCR, one entry per CDR3 protein. The sample holds about 140,000 distinct CDR3 sequences, about 6.2% seen once. This sample is drawn from a study of T cells after yellow fever vaccination. CDR1 and CDR2 from the germline V gene are SGHDT and YYEEEE. V was cut by 5 bases and J by 4 bases, with 12 bases left in between. The CDR3 is made up of 13 amino acids. The input for sequencing was CD4+ T cells sorted from PBMCs, taken 10 days after the yellow fever booster vaccination. The gene calls are TRBV5-6 and TRBJ1-1, with D uncertain. This TCR was recovered from a young man who received the YFV17D yellow fever vaccine. The CDR3 sequence: CASSEGRVTEAFF. In DNA form, the CDR3 reads TGTGCCAGCAGTGAAGGGAGGGTCACTGAAGCTTTCTTT.